Listed below are T cell receptor beta chains from one sample, sequenced in a study of blood T cell repertoires in COVID-19. Assay used: immunoSEQ multiplex PCR; TCRdb lists only in-frame clones, some missing. The repertoire holds approximately 220,000 clones, roughly nine tenths seen once, with roughly 2.5% in the top ten. The source material was PBMCs or T cells enriched from blood (not recorded which). The receptors shown here come from a woman aged 25 to 39 who had recovered from COVID-19. The CDR3 runs from the conserved cysteine through the conserved F or W. The order of the fields is D gene, clone size, J gene, V gene, CDR3 protein, CDR3 DNA. D genes are given only for firm matches. Only part of the rows carry a size: once, few, many, or a class if the clone is expanded.

D: TRBD1; size: NA; J: TRBJ2-3; V: TRBV11-1; CDR3: CASGTGGPDTQYF; DNA: TGTGCCAGCGGGACAGGGGGGCCAGATACGCAGTATTTT
D: NA; size: NA; J: TRBJ1-2; V: TRBV11-2; CDR3: CASSLPRVGGYGYTF; DNA: TGTGCCAGCAGCCTTCCCAGGGTAGGGGGCTATGGCTACACCTTC
D: NA; size: NA; J: TRBJ1-1; V: TRBV11-2; CDR3: CASSLNSGGRVNTEAFF; DNA: TGTGCCAGCAGCCTAAACTCGGGGGGCAGGGTGAACACTGAAGCTTTCTTT
D: TRBD2; size: NA; J: TRBJ2-7; V: TRBV3-1/TRBV3-2; CDR3: CASSQERSGGSRILYEQYF; DNA: TGTGCCAGCAGCCAAGAACGTAGCGGGGGGTCCCGAATTCTCTACGAGCAGTACTTC
D: NA; size: NA; J: TRBJ1-2; V: TRBV19; CDR3: CASSQGNGYTF; DNA: TGTGCCAGTAGTCAGGGGAATGGCTACACCTTC
D: NA; size: NA; J: TRBJ1-6; V: TRBV7-2; CDR3: CASSRPAVGSPLHF; DNA: TGTGCCAGCAGCCGGCCCGCGGTGGGTTCACCCCTCCACTTT
D: TRBD2; size: NA; J: TRBJ2-5; V: TRBV12-5; CDR3: CASTGTSGYQETQYF; DNA: TGTGCTAGTACCGGGACTAGCGGGTACCAAGAGACCCAGTACTTC
D: TRBD2; size: NA; J: TRBJ2-1; V: TRBV7-8; CDR3: CASSGAVRVAGDSYNEQFF; DNA: TGTGCCAGCAGCGGAGCCGTCCGCGTAGCGGGGGACTCCTACAATGAGCAGTTCTTC
D: TRBD1; size: NA; J: TRBJ1-2; V: TRBV10-2; CDR3: CASTPGQSNYGYTF; DNA: TGCGCCAGCACCCCGGGACAGAGTAACTATGGCTACACCTTC
D: TRBD1; size: NA; J: TRBJ1-2; V: TRBV5-5; CDR3: CASSLEGQSYGYTF; DNA: TGTGCCAGCAGCTTGGAGGGACAGTCCTATGGCTACACCTTC
D: NA; size: once; J: TRBJ2-1; V: TRBV5-8; CDR3: CASSLARGAYNEQFF; DNA: TGTGCCAGCAGCTTGGCACGGGGGGCTTACAATGAGCAGTTCTTC
D: NA; size: NA; J: TRBJ1-2; V: TRBV3-1/TRBV3-2; CDR3: CASSQVAGNYGYTF; DNA: TGTGCCAGCAGCCAGGTAGCAGGGAACTATGGCTACACCTTC
D: NA; size: NA; J: TRBJ2-7; V: TRBV7-9; CDR3: CASSLGTAPSEQYF; DNA: TGTGCCAGCAGCTTAGGAACAGCTCCATCCGAGCAGTACTTC
D: TRBD2; size: NA; J: TRBJ2-7; V: TRBV2; CDR3: CASSGLAGEQYF; DNA: TGTGCCAGCAGTGGACTAGCTGGCGAGCAGTACTTC
D: TRBD1; size: NA; J: TRBJ1-1; V: TRBV6-5; CDR3: CASSYSPAGGTEAFF; DNA: TGTGCCAGCAGTTACTCACCAGCAGGGGGAACTGAAGCTTTCTTT
D: TRBD2; size: once; J: TRBJ2-2; V: TRBV5-1; CDR3: CASSTRTSGGNTGELFF; DNA: TGCGCCAGCAGCACCCGGACTAGCGGGGGGAACACCGGGGAGCTGTTTTTT
D: TRBD1; size: NA; J: TRBJ1-2; V: TRBV6-5; CDR3: CATATGGYGYTF; DNA: TGTGCCACAGCGACAGGGGGCTATGGCTACACCTTC
D: NA; size: NA; J: TRBJ1-2; V: TRBV3-1/TRBV3-2; CDR3: CASSQTPTVNYGYTF; DNA: TGTGCCAGCAGCCAAACCCCCACAGTTAACTATGGCTACACCTTC
D: TRBD2; size: NA; J: TRBJ2-1; V: TRBV11-3; CDR3: CASSPGTSNNEQFF; DNA: TGTGCCAGCAGCCCAGGGACTAGTAACAATGAGCAGTTCTTC
D: NA; size: NA; J: TRBJ1-5; V: TRBV7-8; CDR3: CASSSREGYQPQHF; DNA: TGTGCCAGCAGCTCGAGGGAGGGGTATCAGCCCCAGCATTTT
D: NA; size: NA; J: TRBJ2-5; V: TRBV12-5; CDR3: CASGGDQETQYF; DNA: TGTGCTAGTGGCGGGGATCAGGAGACCCAGTACTTC
D: TRBD1; size: once; J: TRBJ1-4; V: TRBV5-1; CDR3: CASSFRQGEGEKLFF; DNA: TGCGCCAGCAGCTTTAGACAGGGGGAAGGTGAAAAACTGTTTTTT
D: TRBD2; size: few; J: TRBJ2-3; V: TRBV7-6; CDR3: CASSLATAGGPDTQYF; DNA: TGTGCCAGCAGCTTAGCAACAGCGGGGGGCCCAGATACGCAGTATTTT
D: TRBD2; size: NA; J: TRBJ2-7; V: TRBV4-2; CDR3: CASSQGGLAGEGDEQYF; DNA: TGTGCCAGCAGCCAAGGGGGGCTAGCGGGGGAAGGGGACGAGCAGTACTTC
D: NA; size: NA; J: TRBJ1-1; V: TRBV21-1; CDR3: CASSDRPTGPPMAFF; DNA: TGTGCCAGCAGCGACCGACCGACAGGACCCCCGATGGCTTTCTTT
D: NA; size: NA; J: TRBJ1-1; V: TRBV4-3; CDR3: CASSQVPGVWGTEAFF; DNA: TGCGCCAGCAGCCAAGTCCCCGGGGTGTGGGGCACTGAAGCTTTCTTT
D: NA; size: NA; J: TRBJ2-3; V: TRBV5-1; CDR3: CASSLGTVSTDTQYF; DNA: TGCGCCAGCAGCTTGGGGACAGTAAGCACAGATACGCAGTATTTT
D: NA; size: NA; J: TRBJ2-1; V: TRBV7-3; CDR3: CASSLASDNEQFF; DNA: TGTGCCAGCAGCTTGGCATCCGACAATGAGCAGTTCTTC
D: NA; size: NA; J: TRBJ1-3; V: TRBV5-5; CDR3: CASSLDGNRDTIYF; DNA: TGTGCCAGCAGCTTGGATGGGAACAGGGACACCATATATTTT
D: NA; size: NA; J: TRBJ2-7; V: TRBV14; CDR3: CASSQTPYEQYF; DNA: TGTGCCAGCAGCCAAACACCCTACGAGCAGTACTTC
D: TRBD2; size: NA; J: TRBJ2-3; V: TRBV5-5; CDR3: CASSLGLASDTQYF; DNA: TGTGCCAGCAGCTTGGGACTAGCTTCCGATACGCAGTATTTT
D: TRBD2; size: NA; J: TRBJ2-7; V: TRBV27; CDR3: CASWGLAGRPTYEQYF; DNA: TGTGCCAGCTGGGGACTAGCGGGGCGACCTACCTACGAGCAGTACTTC
D: TRBD1; size: NA; J: TRBJ2-7; V: TRBV11-2; CDR3: CASSLGQGIIYEQYF; DNA: TGTGCCAGCAGCTTGGGACAGGGGATAATCTACGAGCAGTACTTC
D: NA; size: NA; J: TRBJ2-1; V: TRBV7-3; CDR3: CASSPHGLGQRYNEQFF; DNA: TGTGCCAGCAGCCCCCACGGGTTGGGGCAGCGATACAATGAGCAGTTCTTC
D: TRBD2; size: NA; J: TRBJ2-3; V: TRBV2; CDR3: CASSVSSGGGDTQYF; DNA: TGTGCCAGCAGTGTCTCTAGCGGGGGAGGAGATACGCAGTATTTT
D: TRBD1; size: NA; J: TRBJ1-5; V: TRBV2; CDR3: CASSPGQGGQGPQHF; DNA: TGTGCCAGCAGTCCGGGACAGGGGGGACAAGGACCCCAGCATTTT
D: TRBD1; size: once; J: TRBJ2-4; V: TRBV9; CDR3: CASSRTGVNIQYF; DNA: TGTGCCAGCAGCAGGACAGGGGTGAACATTCAGTACTTC
D: TRBD1; size: NA; J: TRBJ1-1; V: TRBV30; CDR3: CAWSGPPDRAGTEAFF; DNA: TGTGCCTGGAGCGGACCTCCGGACAGGGCCGGCACTGAAGCTTTCTTT
D: TRBD1; size: NA; J: TRBJ1-1; V: TRBV18; CDR3: CASSPTGQGGAFF; DNA: TGTGCCAGCTCACCAACTGGACAGGGGGGAGCTTTCTTT